This record looks at one TCR beta chain sequence and its context. Antigen: not known. This specimen comes from a study of CD8 T cells in ankylosing spondylitis. Broader study findings: Earlier work had already found some motif variants in reactive arthritis synovial fluid and blood. What appeared characteristic of ankylosing spondylitis blood was a TCR beta motif of seven to nine highly homologous variants. Significantly higher representation of disease-linked clones was reported for matched ankylosing spondylitis synovial fluid. Clones linked to disease, bearing a CD8+ phenotype, were relatively rare in peripheral blood.

TCRdb used MiXCR to reprocess the 5' RACE reads, holding one entry per CDR3 protein. Of around 300,000 distinct CDR3 sequences listed, about 9.9% are singletons. V lost 4 bases and J lost 4; bases outside the gene matches: 3. CDR3 size: 15 residues. This sequence joins TRBV12-3 or TRBV12-4 and TRBJ2-2, with 10 bases identical to TRBD1. The receptor was isolated from a female donor with ankylosing spondylitis or in good health (not recorded which). Sequencing used blood, either unsorted or a sorted T cell fraction (not recorded which). The CDR3 DNA reads TGTGCCAGCAGTTGGGACAGGGGTGGCACCGGGGAGCTGTTTTTT. Translating gives CASSWDRGGTGELFF.